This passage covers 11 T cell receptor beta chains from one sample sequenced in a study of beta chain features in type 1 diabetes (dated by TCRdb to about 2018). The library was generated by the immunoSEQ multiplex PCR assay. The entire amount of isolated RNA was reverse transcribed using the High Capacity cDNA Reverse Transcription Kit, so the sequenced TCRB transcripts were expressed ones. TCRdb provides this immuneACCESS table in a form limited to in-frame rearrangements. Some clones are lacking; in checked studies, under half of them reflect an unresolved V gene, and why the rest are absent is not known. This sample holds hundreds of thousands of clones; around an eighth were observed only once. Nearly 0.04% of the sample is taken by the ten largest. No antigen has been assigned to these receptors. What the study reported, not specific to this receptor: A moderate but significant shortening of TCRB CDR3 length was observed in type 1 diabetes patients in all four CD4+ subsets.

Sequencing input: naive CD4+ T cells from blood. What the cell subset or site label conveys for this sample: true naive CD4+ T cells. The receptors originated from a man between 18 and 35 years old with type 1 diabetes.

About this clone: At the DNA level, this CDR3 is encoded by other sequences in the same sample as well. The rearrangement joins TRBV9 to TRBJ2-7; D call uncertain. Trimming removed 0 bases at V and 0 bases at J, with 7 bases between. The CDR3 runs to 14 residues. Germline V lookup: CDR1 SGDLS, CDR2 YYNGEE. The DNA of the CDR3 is TGTGCCAGCAGCGTAGTCGCAGGCTCCTACGAGCAGTACTTC. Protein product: CASSVVAGSYEQYF.

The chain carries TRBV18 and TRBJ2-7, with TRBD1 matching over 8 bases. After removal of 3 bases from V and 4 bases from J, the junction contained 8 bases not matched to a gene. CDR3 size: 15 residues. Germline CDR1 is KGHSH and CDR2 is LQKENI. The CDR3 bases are TGTGCCAGCTCACCCTCAAGGACAGGGTCTTACGAGCAGTACTTC. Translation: CASSPSRTGSYEQYF.

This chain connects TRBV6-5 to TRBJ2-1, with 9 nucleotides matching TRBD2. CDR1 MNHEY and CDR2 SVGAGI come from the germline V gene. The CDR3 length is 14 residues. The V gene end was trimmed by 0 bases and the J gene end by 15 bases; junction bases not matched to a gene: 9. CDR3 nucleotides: TGTGCCAGCAGTTACTCGATGCTAGCGGGGTCAATGTTCTTC. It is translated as CASSYSMLAGSMFF.

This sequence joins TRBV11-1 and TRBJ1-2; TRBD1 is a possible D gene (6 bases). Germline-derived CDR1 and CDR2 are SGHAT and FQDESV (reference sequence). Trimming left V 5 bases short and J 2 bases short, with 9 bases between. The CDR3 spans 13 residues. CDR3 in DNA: TGTGCCAGCAGCCAAGGACAGAACTATGGCTACACCTTC. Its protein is CASSQGQNYGYTF.

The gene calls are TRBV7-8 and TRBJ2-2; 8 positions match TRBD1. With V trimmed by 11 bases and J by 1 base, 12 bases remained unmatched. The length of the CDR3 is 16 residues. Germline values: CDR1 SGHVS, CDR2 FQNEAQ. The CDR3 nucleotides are TGTGCCCTCCTCTCCTGGGGACAGGTGAACACCGGGGAGCTGTTTTTT. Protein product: CALLSWGQVNTGELFF. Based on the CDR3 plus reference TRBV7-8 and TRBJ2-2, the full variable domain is GAGVSQSPRYKVAKRGQDVALRCDPISGHVSLFWYQQALGQGPEFLTYFQNEAQLDKSGLPSDRFFAERPEGSVSTLKIQRTQQEDSAVYLCALLSWGQVNTGELFFGEGSRLTVL.

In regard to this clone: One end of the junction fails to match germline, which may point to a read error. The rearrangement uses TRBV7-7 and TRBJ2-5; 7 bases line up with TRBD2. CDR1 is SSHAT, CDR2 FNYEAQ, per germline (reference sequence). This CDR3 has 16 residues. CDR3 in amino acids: CASSLMRLAVGETQYF. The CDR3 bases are TGTGCTAGCAGCTTAATGAGGCTAGCGGTGGGAGAGACCCAGTACTTC. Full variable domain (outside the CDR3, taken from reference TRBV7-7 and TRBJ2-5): GAGVSQSPRYKVTKRGQDVTLRCDPISSHATLYWYQQALGQGPEFLTYFNYEAQPDKSGLPSDRFSAERPEGSISTLTIQRTEQRDSAMYRCASSLMRLAVGETQYFGPGTRLLVL.

CDR3 coding DNA: TGTGCCAGCAGGCCGGGACAAACATACTATGGCTACACCTTC. Amino acids: CASRPGQTYYGYTF. This chain joins TRBV2 and TRBJ1-2; possible D gene TRBD1, 6 bases. V lost 6 bases and J lost 3, with 14 bases in between. Germline V gene lookup returns CDR1 SNHLY and CDR2 FYNNEI. The CDR3 extends over 14 amino acids.

The CDR3 sequence: CASSFRGTGAVRMGEQFF. DNA of the CDR3: TGTGCCAGCAGCTTCCGGGGGACAGGGGCCGTAAGGATGGGTGAGCAGTTCTTC. This chain links TRBV7-2 with TRBJ2-1, with TRBD1 matching 10 bases. V was clipped by 3 bases and J by 9 bases; unmatched bases: 17. The CDR3 runs to 18 residues. Germline lookup yields CDR1 SGHTA and CDR2 FQGNSA.

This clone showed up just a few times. CDR3 loop: CAISQEVGGSSYGYTF. The CDR3 coding sequence is TGTGCCATCAGCCAGGAAGTAGGGGGCTCAAGCTATGGCTACACCTTC. The genes are TRBV10-3 and TRBJ1-2, with 7 nucleotides matching TRBD1. CDR1 and CDR2 (germline): ENHRY, SYGVKD. With 6 bases clipped from V and 4 bases from J, the junction kept 14 bases outside the gene matches. The CDR3 runs 16 residues.

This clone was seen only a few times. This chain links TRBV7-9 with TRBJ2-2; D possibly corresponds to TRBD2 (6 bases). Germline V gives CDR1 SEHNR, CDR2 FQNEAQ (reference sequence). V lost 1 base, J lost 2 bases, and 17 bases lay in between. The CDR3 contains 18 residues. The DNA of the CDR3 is TGTGCCAGCAGCTTAGTCGGGCGAATAGCGGTTAACACCGGGGAGCTGTTTTTT. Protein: CASSLVGRIAVNTGELFF. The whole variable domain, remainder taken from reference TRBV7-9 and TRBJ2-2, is DTGVSQNPRHKITKRGQNVTFRCDPISEHNRLYWYRQTLGQGPEFLTYFQNEAQLEKSRLLSDRFSAERPKGSFSTLEIQRTEQGDSAMYLCASSLVGRIAVNTGELFFGEGSRLTVL.

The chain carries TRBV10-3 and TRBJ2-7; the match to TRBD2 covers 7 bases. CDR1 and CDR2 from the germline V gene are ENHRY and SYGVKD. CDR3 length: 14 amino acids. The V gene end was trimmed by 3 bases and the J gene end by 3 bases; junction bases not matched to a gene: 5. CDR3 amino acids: CAISDASGGYEQYF. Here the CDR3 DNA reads TGTGCCATCAGTGATGCTAGCGGAGGCTACGAGCAGTACTTC.